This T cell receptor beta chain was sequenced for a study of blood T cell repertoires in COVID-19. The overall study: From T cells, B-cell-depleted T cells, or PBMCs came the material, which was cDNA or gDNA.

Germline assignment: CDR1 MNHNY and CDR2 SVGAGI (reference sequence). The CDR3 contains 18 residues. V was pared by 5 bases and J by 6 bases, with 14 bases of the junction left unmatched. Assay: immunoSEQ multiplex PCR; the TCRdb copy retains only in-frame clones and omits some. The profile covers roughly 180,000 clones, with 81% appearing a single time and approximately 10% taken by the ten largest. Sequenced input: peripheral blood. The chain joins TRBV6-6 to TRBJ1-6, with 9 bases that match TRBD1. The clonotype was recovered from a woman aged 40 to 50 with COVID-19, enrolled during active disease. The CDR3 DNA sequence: TGTGCCAGCAGTCCCCTCCCCACCGGGACAGGGCTTAATTCACCCCTCCACTTT. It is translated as CASSPLPTGTGLNSPLHF.